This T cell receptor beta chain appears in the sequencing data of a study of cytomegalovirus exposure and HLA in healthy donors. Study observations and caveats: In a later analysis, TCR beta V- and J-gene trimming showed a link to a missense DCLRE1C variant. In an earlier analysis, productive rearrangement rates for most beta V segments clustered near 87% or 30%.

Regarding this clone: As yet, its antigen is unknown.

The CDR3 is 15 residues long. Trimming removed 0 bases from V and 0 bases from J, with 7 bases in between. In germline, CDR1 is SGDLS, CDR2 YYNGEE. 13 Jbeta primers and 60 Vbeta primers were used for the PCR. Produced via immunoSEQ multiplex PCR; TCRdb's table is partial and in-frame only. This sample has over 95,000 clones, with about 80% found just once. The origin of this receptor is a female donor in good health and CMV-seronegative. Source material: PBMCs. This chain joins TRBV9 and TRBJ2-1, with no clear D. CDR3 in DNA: TGTGCCAGCAGCGTAGGCAGGCTCTCCTACAATGAGCAGTTCTTC. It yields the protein CASSVGRLSYNEQFF.